These T cell receptor beta chains were read from a single sample in a study of neurological immune-mediated disorders. In TCRdb, the 5' RACE reads were re-called with MiXCR into one record per CDR3 protein. The sample lists about 65,000 distinct CDR3 sequences, 3.5% to 5% occurring once. Material for sequencing was PBMCs. All receptors derive from a man between 50 and 59 years old with multiple sclerosis. The CDR3 runs from the conserved cysteine through the conserved F or W. Fields, in order: V gene, clone size, D gene, J gene, CDR3 protein, CDR3 DNA. D genes are given only for firm matches. Clone size is not always given. Where it is, it says once, few, many or a class for expanded clones.

V: TRBV12-3/TRBV12-4
size: many
D: TRBD2
J: TRBJ2-3
CDR3: CASSLGGVKDTQYF
DNA: TGTGCCAGCAGTCTCGGGGGGGTCAAGGATACGCAGTATTTT

V: TRBV5-1
size: many
D: .
J: TRBJ1-1
CDR3: CASRSPERGNTEAFF
DNA: TGCGCCAGCAGGTCCCCGGAGAGGGGGAACACTGAAGCTTTCTTT

V: TRBV6-5
size: many
D: .
J: TRBJ1-3
CDR3: CASSYRPGLGNTIYF
DNA: TGTGCCAGCAGTTACCGTCCGGGGCTGGGAAACACCATATATTTT

V: TRBV9
size: many
D: .
J: TRBJ2-5
CDR3: CASSVGLVYETQYF
DNA: TGTGCCAGCAGCGTAGGACTGGTATATGAGACCCAGTACTTC

V: TRBV5-1
size: many
D: TRBD1
J: TRBJ1-1
CDR3: CASSFEGDRGFTEAFF
DNA: TGCGCCAGCAGCTTTGAGGGGGACAGGGGATTTACTGAAGCTTTCTTT

V: TRBV7-2
size: many
D: .
J: TRBJ2-6
CDR3: CASRPTGISGANVLTF
DNA: TGTGCCAGCAGACCAACAGGTATCTCTGGGGCCAACGTCCTGACTTTC

V: TRBV3-1
size: many
D: TRBD1
J: TRBJ1-2
CDR3: CASSPSTGNYGYTF
DNA: TGTGCCAGCAGCCCCTCGACAGGGAACTATGGCTACACCTTC

V: TRBV7-2
size: many
D: .
J: TRBJ2-7
CDR3: CASSKVNYEQYF
DNA: TGTGCCAGCAGCAAAGTGAACTACGAGCAGTACTTC

V: TRBV9
size: many
D: TRBD1
J: TRBJ2-2
CDR3: CASSVVPIGQGISGELFF
DNA: TGTGCCAGCAGCGTCGTACCGATCGGACAGGGGATCTCCGGGGAGCTGTTTTTT

V: TRBV6-2/TRBV6-3
size: .
D: TRBD1
J: TRBJ1-6
CDR3: CASSYSSRGGSPLHF
DNA: TGTGCCAGCAGTTACTCCAGCAGGGGGGGTTCCCCCCTCCACTTT

V: TRBV7-9
size: many
D: .
J: TRBJ2-5
CDR3: CASSLSPNQETQYF
DNA: TGTGCCAGCAGCTTATCTCCTAACCAAGAGACCCAGTACTTC

V: TRBV12-3/TRBV12-4
size: few
D: TRBD2
J: TRBJ2-3
CDR3: CASTTLGGVADTQYF
DNA: TGTGCCAGCACCACGTTGGGGGGGGTGGCAGATACGCAGTATTTT

V: TRBV7-9
size: many
D: TRBD1
J: TRBJ2-3
CDR3: CASSQQGLLVNPDTQYF
DNA: TGTGCCAGCAGCCAACAGGGGCTACTTGTGAATCCAGATACGCAGTATTTT

V: TRBV10-3
size: many
D: TRBD1
J: TRBJ1-1
CDR3: CAISPGQGSGDTEAFF
DNA: TGTGCCATCAGTCCCGGACAGGGCTCAGGGGACACTGAAGCTTTCTTT

V: TRBV20-1
size: many
D: .
J: TRBJ1-2
CDR3: CSASGSSYGYTF
DNA: TGCAGTGCTAGTGGTAGTTCCTATGGCTACACCTTC

V: TRBV7-7
size: many
D: TRBD2
J: TRBJ2-2
CDR3: CASSLGIERGTLTGELFF
DNA: TGTGCCAGCAGCTTAGGAATTGAGCGGGGGACACTCACCGGGGAGCTGTTTTTT

V: TRBV28
size: .
D: TRBD1
J: TRBJ1-5
CDR3: CAIQRQGGYSNQPQHF
DNA: TGTGCCATTCAACGACAGGGGGGGTATAGCAATCAGCCCCAGCATTTT

V: TRBV25-1
size: many
D: .
J: TRBJ1-6
CDR3: CASSDPGIRRGRNSPLHF
DNA: TGTGCCAGCAGTGACCCCGGTATCCGCCGCGGACGGAATTCACCCCTCCACTTT

V: TRBV7-6
size: .
D: .
J: TRBJ2-5
CDR3: CASSFFRTGTKETQYF
DNA: TGTGCCAGCAGTTTTTTCAGGACGGGCACCAAGGAGACCCAGTACTTC

V: TRBV10-1
size: .
D: .
J: TRBJ2-5
CDR3: CASSEGGGLLETQYF
DNA: TGCGCCAGCAGTGAAGGCGGGGGCCTTCTGGAGACACAGTACTTC

V: TRBV20-1
size: few
D: .
J: TRBJ1-2
CDR3: CSATTGPPSNYGYTF
DNA: TGCAGTGCCACCACTGGGCCCCCCTCTAACTATGGCTACACCTTC

V: TRBV7-8
size: many
D: .
J: TRBJ2-2
CDR3: CASSLRWFQLNPNTGELFF
DNA: TGTGCCAGCAGCTTACGGTGGTTCCAATTGAACCCGAACACCGGGGAGCTGTTTTTT

V: TRBV7-8
size: few
D: .
J: TRBJ2-5
CDR3: CASSPSGRQTQYF
DNA: TGTGCCAGCAGCCCCAGCGGCAGGCAGACCCAGTACTTC

V: TRBV5-1
size: many
D: .
J: TRBJ2-2
CDR3: CASTTELINTGELFF
DNA: TGCGCCAGTACGACAGAACTTATTAACACCGGGGAGCTGTTTTTT

V: TRBV7-6
size: many
D: .
J: TRBJ1-4
CDR3: CASSLRSTNEKLFF
DNA: TGTGCCAGCAGCCTAAGGTCCACTAATGAAAAACTGTTTTTT

V: TRBV4-1
size: many
D: TRBD1
J: TRBJ1-1
CDR3: CASSQDGTAYYTEAFF
DNA: TGCGCCAGCAGCCAGGACGGGACAGCTTATTACACTGAAGCTTTCTTT

V: TRBV5-1
size: many
D: .
J: TRBJ2-5
CDR3: CASSLANGGGFGETQYF
DNA: TGCGCCAGCAGCTTGGCCAACGGAGGGGGCTTCGGAGAGACCCAGTACTTC

V: TRBV12-3/TRBV12-4
size: many
D: .
J: TRBJ2-7
CDR3: CASSLRVFYEQYF
DNA: TGTGCCAGCAGTTTAAGGGTTTTCTACGAGCAGTACTTC

V: TRBV5-1
size: many
D: .
J: TRBJ2-2
CDR3: CASSSGLTGTGELFF
DNA: TGCGCCAGCAGCTCGGGTCTTACTGGCACCGGGGAGCTGTTTTTT